The 32 T cell receptor beta chains below all came from one sample that was sequenced in a study of shared clonotypes between healthy human individuals. Libraries were prepared by immunoSEQ multiplex PCR; TCRdb keeps only in-frame clonotypes and omits some of them. The sample includes 2 million or so clones, 90% to 95% of them seen just once. The specimen sequenced was naive CD4+ T cells sorted from blood. Subset described: CD45RA+ positively selected. These receptor sequences come from a man aged 18 to 29 in good health.

The V gene is TRBV4-3, the J gene TRBJ1-4; perhaps TRBD1 as D (6 bases). Deletions cut 0 bases from V and 13 bases from J, with 18 bases between. Germline CDR1 and CDR2: LGHNA and YSLEER. The CDR3 runs 15 residues. The CDR3 protein is CASSQDRGPYRALFF. CDR3 DNA sequence: TGCGCCAGCAGCCAAGACCGGGGGCCTTATAGGGCACTGTTTTTT.

This chain joins TRBV6-6 and TRBJ1-2, with a weak D call TRBD1 (5 bases). The V end lost 5 bases, the J end lost 5 bases, and 12 bases lay between the germline ends. The V gene's germline CDR1 is MNHNY and CDR2 SVGAGI (reference sequence). CDR3 size: 13 residues. CDR3 protein: CASSRGTDYGYTF. DNA of the CDR3: TGTGCCAGCAGTCGAGGGACGGATTATGGCTACACCTTC.

The V gene is TRBV11-3, the J gene TRBJ2-7, with a tentative D call TRBD2 (5 bases). There are 13 residues in the CDR3. The germline V and J ends were trimmed by 5 bases and 4 bases, with 12 bases remaining between them. Germline V gene lookup returns CDR1 SGHNT and CDR2 YENEEA. CDR3 amino acids: CASSLTSNYEQYF. CDR3 bases: TGTGCCAGCAGCCTTACTAGTAATTACGAGCAGTACTTC.

This clone came up once. The chain uses TRBV5-6 and TRBJ1-5; a possible D gene is TRBD1 (5 bases). CDR3 length equals 16 residues. Trimming took 3 bases from V and 3 from J, leaving 16 bases between them. Germline-derived CDR1 and CDR2 are SGHDT and YYEEEE. Here the CDR3 reads CASSSRGTKVNQPQHF. Written as DNA, the CDR3 is TGTGCCAGCAGCTCCCGGGGGACCAAGGTCAATCAGCCCCAGCATTTT.

The gene calls are TRBV5-1 and TRBJ2-3; 8 bases map to TRBD2. Germline assignment: CDR1 SGHRS and CDR2 YFSETQ. The V and J ends lost 4 bases and 0 bases, in that order; junction bases with no gene match: 7. The CDR3 consists of 16 residues. CDR3 DNA: TGCGCCAGCAGCACAACTAGCGGTACTAGCACAGATACGCAGTATTTT. It is translated as CASSTTSGTSTDTQYF.

The chain joins TRBV30 to TRBJ1-1, with D perhaps TRBD1 (5 bases). In germline, CDR1 is GTSNPN, CDR2 SVGIG (reference sequence). Trimming left V 0 bases short and J 3 bases short, with 8 bases between. The length of the CDR3 is 13 residues. The CDR3 coding sequence is TGTGCCTGGAGTGTAACGGGGGACACTGAAGCTTTCTTT. Translation: CAWSVTGDTEAFF.

To note about this clone: The sample holds other DNA sequences that translate to the same CDR3. This sequence joins TRBV18 and TRBJ2-7; a weak D match, TRBD2 (5 bases). The CDR3 covers 14 residues. CDR1 and CDR2 (germline): KGHSH, LQKENI. The ends were cut back, 1 base at V and 0 bases at J, with 7 bases in the middle. The CDR3 sequence is CASSPLSGSYEQYF. The CDR3 DNA sequence: TGTGCCAGCTCACCACTCAGCGGCTCCTACGAGCAGTACTTC.

This clone was seen only once. V and J are TRBV30 and TRBJ2-1; TRBD2 aligns across 11 bases. The CDR3 runs to 20 residues. The junction had 13 bases not matched to a gene; V was cut back by 0 bases and J by 0 bases. The germline V gene encodes CDR1 GTSNPN and CDR2 SVGIG (reference sequence). CDR3 nucleotides: TGTGCCTGGAGTGTACCCTGGCTAGCGGGGGGACAGAGCTCCTACAATGAGCAGTTCTTC. Translated, it gives CAWSVPWLAGGQSSYNEQFF. The variable domain in full, completed from reference TRBV30 and TRBJ2-1, reads SQTIHQWPATLVQPVGSPLSLECTVEGTSNPNLYWYRQAAGRGLQLLFYSVGIGQISSEVPQNLSASRPQDRQFILSSKKLLLSDSGFYLCAWSVPWLAGGQSSYNEQFFGPGTRLTVL.

Notes on this clone: Other DNA sequences of this sample code for an identical CDR3. The chain employs TRBV19 and TRBJ2-6; a possible D gene is TRBD1 (5 bases). Trimming stripped 4 bases from V and 0 bases from J, with 7 bases between. CDR3 length equals 15 residues. CDR1 and CDR2 from the germline V gene are LNHDA and SQIVND (reference sequence). The CDR3 DNA sequence: TGTGCCAGTAGTACCCAGGGCTCTGGGGCCAACGTCCTGACTTTC. Amino acids: CASSTQGSGANVLTF.

V and J are TRBV4-1 and TRBJ2-3; D is unclear. Germline V gene sequence: CDR1 MGHRA, CDR2 YSYEKL. CDR3 length: 16 residues. Trimming pared 2 bases from V and 1 base from J, leaving 13 bases between. CDR3 coding DNA: TGCGCCAGCAGCCAACTCAGGTTTGGAGGCACAGATACGCAGTATTTT. Translated, it gives CASSQLRFGGTDTQYF.

Turning to this clone: Other DNA sequences within the sample encode an identical CDR3. V usage is TRBV18 and J usage is TRBJ2-1; 10 positions agree with TRBD1. This CDR3 region has 16 residues. With V trimmed by 0 bases and J by 1 base, 0 bases remained unmatched. Per germline, CDR1 KGHSH and CDR2 LQKENI. CDR3 protein: CASSPPGQGSYNEQFF. CDR3 nucleotide sequence: TGTGCCAGCTCACCACCGGGACAGGGGTCCTACAATGAGCAGTTCTTC.

To note about this clone: A read error may account for a junction end that differs from germline. The chain is built from TRBV7-8 and TRBJ2-1, with 14 nucleotides matching TRBD2. The CDR3 consists of 15 residues. Germline loops: CDR1 SGHVS, CDR2 FQNEAQ. This CDR3 is CASSLGGGTSGSKVF. CDR3 DNA sequence: TGTGCCAGCAGCTTGGGAGGGGGGACTAGCGGGAGTAAAGTCTTC. Full variable domain (outside the CDR3, taken from reference TRBV7-8 and TRBJ2-1): GAGVSQSPRYKVAKRGQDVALRCDPISGHVSLFWYQQALGQGPEFLTYFQNEAQLDKSGLPSDRFFAERPEGSVSTLKIQRTQQEDSAVYLCASSLGGGTSGSKVFGPGTRLTVL.

The chain recombines TRBV28 with TRBJ1-2; no clear D gene. Germline CDR1 reads MDHEN; CDR2 reads SYDVKM. V gave up 4 bases and J gave up 8 bases, with 17 bases separating them. The CDR3 is 14 amino acids. CDR3 residues: CASSWEGQVGGYTF. CDR3 DNA sequence: TGTGCCAGCAGTTGGGAAGGGCAGGTCGGGGGCTACACCTTC.

This chain's CDR3 is CASSLGGMTYNEQFF. CDR3 DNA: TGTGCCAGCAGCTTGGGGGGAATGACCTACAATGAGCAGTTCTTC. This chain connects TRBV5-4 to TRBJ2-1, with D unclear. The CDR3 is 15 amino acids. Between the trimmed V and J ends, which lost 0 bases and 2 bases, there was a span of 9 bases. Germline lookup yields CDR1 SGHNT and CDR2 YYREEE (reference sequence).

V gene TRBV21-1 combines with J gene TRBJ2-7. TRBV21-1 is described as a pseudogene. This CDR3 spans 14 amino acids. CDR3 sequence: CASSAPNVRLEQYF. The CDR3, as DNA: TGTGCCAGCAGCGCCCCTAACGTCCGGCTCGAGCAGTACTTC.

This rearrangement joins TRBV5-1 to TRBJ2-1, with D tentatively TRBD1 or TRBD2 (5 bases each). Germline CDR1 SGHRS, CDR2 YFSETQ. Trimming removed 6 bases at V and 2 bases at J, with 15 bases between. The length of the CDR3 is 15 residues. The CDR3 here is CASTPYPGPYNEQFF. In DNA form, the CDR3 reads TGCGCCAGCACTCCCTATCCGGGACCCTACAATGAGCAGTTCTTC. Full variable domain (outside the CDR3, taken from reference TRBV5-1 and TRBJ2-1): KAGVTQTPRYLIKTRGQQVTLSCSPISGHRSVSWYQQTPGQGLQFLFEYFSETQRNKGNFPGRFSGRQFSNSRSEMNVSTLELGDSALYLCASTPYPGPYNEQFFGPGTRLTVL.

The rearrangement uses TRBV4-1 and TRBJ1-1; perhaps TRBD1 as D (5 bases). CDR3 size: 16 residues. Germline values: CDR1 MGHRA, CDR2 YSYEKL. Trimming stripped 0 bases from V and 9 bases from J, with 20 bases between. The CDR3 reads CASSQDSSPGRAKAFF. The CDR3 DNA follows: TGCGCCAGCAGCCAAGATAGCAGTCCGGGACGGGCCAAAGCTTTCTTT.

The gene calls are TRBV7-9 and TRBJ2-3; unclear D gene. The CDR3 sequence is 16 residues long. From germline, CDR1 is SEHNR and CDR2 FQNEAQ (reference sequence). V lost 1 base and J lost 2, with 13 bases in between. In nucleotides, the CDR3 is TGTGCCAGCAGCTTAGGAGTAGTCGGGTTCACAGATACGCAGTATTTT. Translated: CASSLGVVGFTDTQYF.

This sequence joins TRBV28 and TRBJ1-2; no definite D call. The V end lost 7 bases, the J end lost 6 bases, and 15 bases lay between the germline ends. Germline lookup yields CDR1 MDHEN and CDR2 SYDVKM. The CDR3 contains 13 residues. The CDR3 DNA follows: TGTGCCAGCAAGGAGACCAACCCCCATGGCTACACCTTC. Translation: CASKETNPHGYTF.

The chain is built from TRBV6-1 and TRBJ2-7, with 11 bases fitting TRBD1. The CDR3 has 13 amino acids. The germline V gene has CDR1 MNHNS and CDR2 SASEGT. V gave up 10 bases and J gave up 3 bases; unmatched junction bases: 5. The CDR3 sequence: CATWTGGLYEQYF. In nucleotides, the CDR3 is TGTGCCACATGGACAGGGGGCCTCTACGAGCAGTACTTC.

This clone has a single count. This chain connects TRBV2 to TRBJ2-2; D possibly uses TRBD1 or TRBD2 (9 bases each). The length of the CDR3 is 22 residues. CDR1 SNHLY and CDR2 FYNNEI come from the germline V gene. V was trimmed by 3 bases and J by 3 bases, leaving 32 bases between them. Here the CDR3 DNA reads TGTGCCAGCAGTGATTCGGGGACAGGGATTTTCGCGGGAGGGCTCGACACCGGGGAGCTGTTTTTT. Amino acid sequence: CASSDSGTGIFAGGLDTGELFF.

The J gene is TRBJ1-2, the V gene TRBV6-5; the D is unclear. Germline lookup yields CDR1 MNHEY and CDR2 SVGAGI. The CDR3 spans 13 residues. Trimming took 5 bases from V and 6 from J, leaving 13 bases between them. CDR3 nucleotide sequence: TGTGCCAGCAGTCCTATTACGTCGGATGGCTACACCTTC. It yields the protein CASSPITSDGYTF.

V usage is TRBV7-9 and J usage is TRBJ2-1, with 9 bases lining up with TRBD2. This CDR3 comprises 16 residues. V gave up 2 bases and J gave up 7 bases; unmatched junction bases: 9. Germline loops: CDR1 SEHNR, CDR2 FQNEAQ (reference sequence). The CDR3 is CASSLHGRGGANEQFF. DNA of the CDR3: TGTGCCAGCAGCTTACACGGACGCGGGGGGGCGAATGAGCAGTTCTTC.

The V call is TRBV10-3, the J call TRBJ2-1; no definite D call. Germline CDR1 ENHRY, CDR2 SYGVKD. Trimming removed 3 bases from V and 5 bases from J, with 8 bases in between. The CDR3 extends over 13 amino acids. CDR3 amino acids: CAISDTENNEQFF. The CDR3 nucleotides read TGTGCCATCAGTGACACAGAAAACAATGAGCAGTTCTTC.

CDR3 sequence (DNA): TGTGCCAGCAGCCAAGACCATTGGCAGTTCTTC. Encoded protein: CASSQDHWQFF. The chain links TRBV11-3 to TRBJ2-1; no definite D call. CDR1 is SGHNT and CDR2 is YENEEA in the germline V gene. The CDR3 runs to 11 residues. V lost 5 bases to trimming and J lost 12 bases, with 11 bases between them.

The chain recombines TRBV2 with TRBJ2-7; tentative D call: TRBD2 (6 bases). Germline values: CDR1 SNHLY, CDR2 FYNNEI. Trimming took off 6 bases at V and 2 bases at J, with 8 bases between the two ends. The CDR3 extends over 12 amino acids. The CDR3 region is CASRRLAYEQYF. CDR3 DNA: TGTGCCAGCAGGAGACTAGCCTACGAGCAGTACTTC.

Worth noting for this clone: Other nucleotide sequences in the sample specify the same CDR3. The chain employs TRBV5-1 and TRBJ1-2; D is ambiguous. Germline V gene data show CDR1 as SGHRS and CDR2 as YFSETQ. CDR3 length equals 14 residues. The V end lost 0 bases, the J end lost 8 bases, and 14 bases lay between the germline ends. This CDR3 is CASSLAGEGRGYTF. CDR3 coding DNA: TGCGCCAGCAGCTTGGCCGGGGAAGGGAGAGGCTACACCTTC.

The chain combines TRBV4-2 with TRBJ1-1; no clear D gene. CDR1 is LGHNA, CDR2 YNFKEQ, per germline. The V end lost 0 bases, the J end lost 10 bases, and 9 bases lay between the germline ends. The CDR3 has 12 amino acids. The CDR3 region has the DNA TGTGCCAGCAGCCAAGAAGGACGGTTAGCTTTCTTT. It translates to CASSQEGRLAFF.

This rearrangement joins TRBV7-9 to TRBJ1-6; TRBD1 is a possible D gene (5 bases). The V end lost 4 bases, the J end lost 8 bases, and 12 bases lay between the germline ends. The CDR3 contains 14 residues. Germline assignment: CDR1 SEHNR and CDR2 FQNEAQ (reference sequence). This CDR3 reads CASSSPGLDSPLHF. CDR3 in DNA: TGTGCCAGCAGCTCACCAGGGTTGGATTCACCCCTCCACTTT.

This clone came up once. The chain recombines TRBV5-1 with TRBJ2-7; D unresolved. V gave up 3 bases and J gave up 2 bases, with 15 bases separating them. The CDR3 covers 15 residues. CDR1 SGHRS and CDR2 YFSETQ come from the germline V gene. CDR3 in amino acids: CASSSGSRAAYEQYF. CDR3 nucleotides: TGCGCCAGCAGCTCTGGGTCAAGGGCGGCCTACGAGCAGTACTTC.

Concerning this clone: Other DNA sequences in the sample encode the same CDR3. The chain links TRBV28 to TRBJ1-3; tentative D call: TRBD1 (6 bases). V shed 2 bases and J shed 1 base, with 6 bases lying between them. Germline CDR1 reads MDHEN; CDR2 reads SYDVKM. The CDR3 runs to 14 residues. In nucleotides, the CDR3 is TGTGCCAGCAGTTTAACAGGGTCTGGAAACACCATATATTTT. Amino acid sequence: CASSLTGSGNTIYF.

The genes are TRBV2 and TRBJ2-7; D gene ambiguous. The CDR3 consists of 13 residues. Deletions cut 4 bases from V and 3 bases from J, with 10 bases between. The germline V gene has CDR1 SNHLY and CDR2 FYNNEI. In DNA, the CDR3 is TGTGCCAGCAGTGGAAGACTCAACTACGAGCAGTACTTC. This translates into CASSGRLNYEQYF.